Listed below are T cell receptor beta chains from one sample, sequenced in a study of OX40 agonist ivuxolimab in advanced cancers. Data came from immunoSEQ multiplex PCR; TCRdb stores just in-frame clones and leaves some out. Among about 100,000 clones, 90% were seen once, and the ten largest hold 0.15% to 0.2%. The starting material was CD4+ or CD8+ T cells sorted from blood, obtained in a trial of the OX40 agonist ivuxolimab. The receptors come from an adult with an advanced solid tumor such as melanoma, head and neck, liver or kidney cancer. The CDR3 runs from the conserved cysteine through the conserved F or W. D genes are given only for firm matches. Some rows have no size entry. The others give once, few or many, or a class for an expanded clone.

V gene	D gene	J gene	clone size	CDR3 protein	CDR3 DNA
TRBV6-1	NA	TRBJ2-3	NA	CASMRGGTDTQYF	TGTGCCAGCATGAGGGGGGGCACAGATACGCAGTATTTT
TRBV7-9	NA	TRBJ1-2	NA	CASSTGQPPNYGYTF	TGTGCCAGCAGCACAGGACAGCCCCCTAACTATGGCTACACCTTC
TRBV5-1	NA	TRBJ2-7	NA	CASSFRAGIYEQYF	TGCGCCAGCAGCTTCAGGGCTGGGATCTACGAGCAGTACTTC
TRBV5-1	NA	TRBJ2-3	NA	CASSLGTSTDTQYF	TGCGCCAGCAGCTTGGGCACTAGCACAGATACGCAGTATTTT
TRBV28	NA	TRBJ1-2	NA	CASKTGGPGYTF	TGTGCCAGCAAGACAGGAGGTCCTGGCTACACCTTC
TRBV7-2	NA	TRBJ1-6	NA	CASSFQGNNSPLHF	TGTGCCAGCAGCTTTCAGGGGAATAATTCACCCCTCCACTTT
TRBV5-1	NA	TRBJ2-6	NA	CASSLTGSGANVLTF	TGCGCCAGCAGCTTAACCGGCTCTGGGGCCAACGTCCTGACTTTC
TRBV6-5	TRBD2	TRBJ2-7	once	CASRRAGLAYEQYF	TGTGCCAGCAGGAGAGCGGGGTTAGCCTACGAGCAGTACTTC
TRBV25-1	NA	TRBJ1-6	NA	CASSVGSSYNSPLHF	TGTGCCAGCAGTGTAGGGAGCTCCTATAATTCACCCCTCCACTTT
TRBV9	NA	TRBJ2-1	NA	CASSVVLDSEQFF	TGTGCCAGCAGCGTAGTCCTAGACAGTGAGCAGTTCTTC
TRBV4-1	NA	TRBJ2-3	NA	CASSLDGTSTDTQYF	TGCGCCAGCAGCCTTGACGGCACTAGCACAGATACGCAGTATTTT
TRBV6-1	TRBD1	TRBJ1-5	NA	CASSWTGGQDQPQHF	TGTGCCAGCAGTTGGACAGGGGGCCAGGACCAGCCCCAGCATTTT
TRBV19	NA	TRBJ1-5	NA	CASSFQAGQPQHF	TGTGCCAGTAGTTTCCAGGCGGGTCAGCCCCAGCATTTT
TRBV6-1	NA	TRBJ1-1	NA	CASSEDPGRAEAFF	TGTGCCAGCAGTGAAGACCCAGGGAGGGCTGAAGCTTTCTTT
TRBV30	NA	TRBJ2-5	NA	CAWSVRGALQETQYF	TGTGCCTGGAGTGTACGGGGGGCCCTCCAAGAGACCCAGTACTTC
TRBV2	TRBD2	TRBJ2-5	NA	CAGKRGGTETQYF	TGTGCCGGAAAGCGGGGGGGCACAGAGACCCAGTACTTC
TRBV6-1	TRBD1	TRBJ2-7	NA	CASSEKVWGTGFYEQYF	TGTGCCAGCAGTGAAAAGGTCTGGGGGACAGGGTTCTACGAGCAGTACTTC
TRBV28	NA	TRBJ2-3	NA	CASRTQGTDTQYF	TGTGCCAGCAGAACACAGGGAACAGATACGCAGTATTTT
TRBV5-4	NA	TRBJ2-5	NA	CASSPRAVGSETQYF	TGTGCCAGCAGCCCGCGGGCAGTGGGATCGGAGACCCAGTACTTC
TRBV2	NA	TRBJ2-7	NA	CASSEGTLSYEQYF	TGTGCCAGCAGTGAGGGGACGCTTTCCTACGAGCAGTACTTC
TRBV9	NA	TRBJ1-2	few	CASSVDGRDGYTF	TGTGCCAGCAGCGTAGACGGGAGGGATGGCTACACCTTC
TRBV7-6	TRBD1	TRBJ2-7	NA	CASSLDRGPSEQYF	TGTGCCAGCAGCTTGGACAGGGGGCCTTCCGAGCAGTACTTC